These 17 T cell receptor beta chains came from one sample sequenced in a study of control samples from healthy donors and cancer patients (dated by TCRdb to the early 2020s). Library prep was done by the immunoSEQ multiplex PCR assay. Not all clones reach the TCRdb copy of this immuneACCESS table, which keeps in-frame sequences only. Checked studies attribute under half of the gap to unresolved V genes and leave the rest unexplained. This sample holds 160,000 or so clones; approximately 96% were observed only once. Of the sample, just over 1% falls within the top ten clones. Material: blood. The receptor set was obtained from a woman younger than 45 in good health.

This sequence joins TRBV27 and TRBJ2-1, with TRBD2 matching 13 bases. Germline lookup yields CDR1 MNHEY and CDR2 SMNVEV (reference sequence). The CDR3 totals 18 residues. Trimming removed 2 bases from V and 3 bases from J; junction bases left unmatched: 7. The CDR3: CASSLGLAGAPSYNEQFF. CDR3 in DNA: TGTGCCAGCAGTTTAGGACTAGCGGGGGCCCCAAGCTACAATGAGCAGTTCTTC.

The chain carries TRBV3-1 (or the pseudogene TRBV3-2) and TRBJ2-5; weak D call: TRBD2 (5 bases). The CDR3 contains 15 residues. In germline, CDR1 is LGHDT, CDR2 YNNKEL (reference sequence). V lost 4 bases to trimming and J lost 4 bases, with 16 bases between them. The CDR3 coding sequence is TGTGCCAGCAGCCCGGGGAGATTACTGCTAGAGACCCAGTACTTC. Amino acids: CASSPGRLLLETQYF.

This chain links TRBV6-4 with TRBJ2-1; D assignment may be TRBD1 or TRBD2 (6 bases each). Germline loops: CDR1 MRHNA, CDR2 SNTAGT. V was shortened by 2 bases and J by 7 bases, with 21 bases between the two germline ends. The CDR3 is 17 residues long. DNA of the CDR3: TGTGCCAGCAGTGACCGACCGCGGAGGGGGGCTGCGAATGAGCAGTTCTTC. Translated: CASSDRPRRGAANEQFF.

This rearrangement joins TRBV4-1 to TRBJ1-2; 12 bases map to TRBD1. This CDR3 has 18 residues. V dropped 4 bases and J dropped 4; count of bases not matched to a gene: 13. Germline loops: CDR1 MGHRA, CDR2 YSYEKL. The CDR3 DNA is TGCGCCAGCAGCCCTGGGGACAGGGGGCCCCCCCGGCCCTATGGCTACACCTTC. It codes for CASSPGDRGPPRPYGYTF.

The chain couples TRBV6-5 to TRBJ2-2, with a tentative D call TRBD2 (5 bases). This CDR3 has 12 amino acids. Germline V gene data show CDR1 as MNHEY and CDR2 as SVGAGI. The CDR3 spells CARADNTGELFF. CDR3 bases: TGTGCTAGAGCGGATAACACCGGGGAGCTGTTTTTT.

The chain has TRBV3-1 (or the pseudogene TRBV3-2) and TRBJ1-1; 7 bases match TRBD1. The CDR3 spans 14 residues. Germline V gene lookup returns CDR1 LGHDT and CDR2 YNNKEL (reference sequence). V shed 1 base and J 5 bases; nucleotides not matched to a gene: 4. This chain's CDR3 is CASSQVSGGTEAFF. The CDR3 DNA sequence: TGTGCCAGCAGCCAAGTGTCAGGGGGGACTGAAGCTTTCTTT.

The gene calls are TRBV19 and TRBJ1-5; TRBD1 might be the D (5 bases). The CDR3 is 15 amino acids. Germline CDR1 is LNHDA and CDR2 is SQIVND (reference sequence). The V end was cut by 3 bases, the J end by 2 bases, with 11 bases between. CDR3 in amino acids: CASSIQDSGNQPQHF. CDR3 DNA: TGTGCCAGTAGTATCCAAGACAGCGGCAATCAGCCCCAGCATTTT.

The gene calls are TRBV11-1 and TRBJ2-7; maybe TRBD1 (6 bases). Germline assignment: CDR1 SGHAT and CDR2 FQDESV (reference sequence). Trimming removed 5 bases at V and 8 bases at J, with 19 bases between. This CDR3 has 14 amino acids. In DNA, the CDR3 is TGTGCCAGCAGCCCGAGGACAGACAAGTCGAAGCAGTACTTC. Translation gives CASSPRTDKSKQYF.

The rearrangement joins TRBV6-4 to TRBJ1-6; D not resolved. Trimming cost V 2 bases and J 10 bases, with 12 bases left between them. CDR3 length equals 14 residues. Germline-derived CDR1 and CDR2 are MRHNA and SNTAGT. CDR3 DNA: TGTGCCAGCAGTGACGGCAGGCCGCGGTCACCCCTCCACTTT. Amino acid sequence: CASSDGRPRSPLHF.

The chain recombines TRBV27 with TRBJ2-5; tentative D call: TRBD2 (5 bases). Trimming pared 6 bases from V and 5 bases from J, leaving 16 bases between. The CDR3 extends over 14 amino acids. Germline V gene lookup returns CDR1 MNHEY and CDR2 SMNVEV (reference sequence). The CDR3 sequence is CASSPYEGFETQYF. CDR3 nucleotide sequence: TGTGCCAGCAGCCCATATGAGGGCTTTGAGACCCAGTACTTC.

CDR3 protein: CASSVGAGYTF. The CDR3 DNA reads as TGTGCCAGCAGTGTTGGCGCTGGCTACACCTTC. The gene calls are TRBV2 and TRBJ1-2; no definite D call. This CDR3 has 11 residues. Trimming removed 4 bases at V and 7 bases at J, with 7 bases between. Germline assignment: CDR1 SNHLY and CDR2 FYNNEI. The full variable domain, its missing parts supplied by reference TRBV2 and TRBJ1-2, is EPEVTQTPSHQVTQMGQEVILRCVPISNHLYFYWYRQILGQKVEFLVSFYNNEISEKSEIFDDQFSVERPDGSNFTLKIRSTKLEDSAMYFCASSVGAGYTFGSGTRLTVV.

The chain links TRBV28 to TRBJ1-2; no definite D call. Germline loops: CDR1 MDHEN, CDR2 SYDVKM. The ends were cut back, 5 bases at V and 5 bases at J, with 3 bases in the middle. This CDR3 contains 10 residues. This chain's CDR3 is CASSKYGYTF. The CDR3 coding sequence is TGTGCCAGCAGTAAATATGGCTACACCTTC.

J is TRBJ1-1 and V is TRBV2; possible D gene TRBD1, 5 bases. V was clipped by 7 bases and J by 6 bases, with 12 bases between them. This CDR3 region has 12 residues. Germline V gene sequence: CDR1 SNHLY, CDR2 FYNNEI. The CDR3 DNA reads TGTGCCAGCATAAGACAGACCCCTGAAGCTTTCTTT. It translates to CASIRQTPEAFF. Based on the CDR3 plus reference TRBV2 and TRBJ1-1, the full variable domain is EPEVTQTPSHQVTQMGQEVILRCVPISNHLYFYWYRQILGQKVEFLVSFYNNEISEKSEIFDDQFSVERPDGSNFTLKIRSTKLEDSAMYFCASIRQTPEAFFGQGTRLTVV.

In this sample, this clone turned up once. The chain employs TRBV5-1 and TRBJ2-2; 8 bases match TRBD1. The CDR3 contains 15 residues. Trimming took 4 bases from V and 6 from J; bases not matched to a gene: 8. The germline V gene has CDR1 SGHRS and CDR2 YFSETQ. The CDR3 nucleotides are TGCGCCAGCAGCCTAGACAGGGGTGGAGCCGGGGAGCTGTTTTTT. This translates into CASSLDRGGAGELFF. Full variable domain (missing parts from reference TRBV5-1 and TRBJ2-2): KAGVTQTPRYLIKTRGQQVTLSCSPISGHRSVSWYQQTPGQGLQFLFEYFSETQRNKGNFPGRFSGRQFSNSRSEMNVSTLELGDSALYLCASSLDRGGAGELFFGEGSRLTVL.

The gene calls are TRBV20-1 and TRBJ1-2; no clear D gene. V dropped 0 bases and J dropped 4 bases, with 3 bases sitting between them. The CDR3 totals 11 residues. The V gene's germline CDR1 is DFQATT and CDR2 SNEGSKA (reference sequence). The CDR3 spells CSARDFYGYTF. The CDR3 nucleotides are TGCAGTGCTAGAGATTTCTATGGCTACACCTTC.

This chain uses TRBV3-1 (or the pseudogene TRBV3-2) with TRBJ2-1, with D unclear. The CDR3 length is 14 residues. Trimming removed 5 bases at V and 0 bases at J, with 8 bases between. Germline V gene sequence: CDR1 LGHDT, CDR2 YNNKEL (reference sequence). CDR3 sequence: CASSLQSSYNEQFF. CDR3 bases: TGTGCCAGCAGCTTACAGAGCTCCTACAATGAGCAGTTCTTC.

The V call is TRBV6-5, the J call TRBJ1-3, with D perhaps matching TRBD1 (5 bases). Trimming stripped 6 bases from V and 4 bases from J, with 16 bases between. The CDR3 totals 15 residues. Germline V CDR1 and CDR2: MNHEY, SVGAGI. The DNA of the CDR3 is TGTGCCAGCAGCACAGGATCCTCCGCCGGAAACACCATATATTTT. As protein: CASSTGSSAGNTIYF.